This T cell receptor (beta chain) was captured in a study of blood T cell repertoires in COVID-19. Overall study context: The United States, Italy and Spain supplied acute and convalescent COVID-19 samples. Sources were T cells, B-cell-depleted T cells, or PBMCs; the material itself was cDNA or gDNA.

This clone was seen only once. Germline V CDR1 and CDR2: MNHEY, SVGAGI. This CDR3 spans 14 amino acids. The V gene end was trimmed by 5 bases and the J gene end by 2 bases; junction bases not matched to a gene: 1. The study drew participants aged about 18 to 95 years from some 23 US areas. Participant-given clinical history determined each cohort assignment. Method: immunoSEQ multiplex PCR; TCRdb's copy keeps in-frame clones and lacks some. The sample has about 280,000 clones; almost 90% are singletons. The V call is TRBV6-5, the J call TRBJ1-2; 11 nucleotides line up with TRBD1. Input material: PBMCs or T cells enriched from blood (not recorded which). The receptor was derived from a woman aged 18-29 years with acute COVID-19. Here the CDR3 DNA reads TGTGCCAGCAGTAGGGACAGGGGGAACTATGGCTACACCTTC. This encodes CASSRDRGNYGYTF.